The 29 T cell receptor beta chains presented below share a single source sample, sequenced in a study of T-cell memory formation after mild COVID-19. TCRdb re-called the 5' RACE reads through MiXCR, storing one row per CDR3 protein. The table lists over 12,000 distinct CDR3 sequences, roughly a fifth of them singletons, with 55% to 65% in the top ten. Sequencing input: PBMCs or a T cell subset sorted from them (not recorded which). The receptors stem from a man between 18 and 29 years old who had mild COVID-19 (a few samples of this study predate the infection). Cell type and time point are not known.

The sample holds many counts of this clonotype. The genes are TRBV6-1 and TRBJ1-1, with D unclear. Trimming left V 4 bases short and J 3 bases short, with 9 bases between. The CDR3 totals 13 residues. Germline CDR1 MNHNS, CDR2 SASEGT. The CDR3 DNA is TGTGCCAGCAGTGTCCGGACCGACACTGAAGCTTTCTTT. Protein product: CASSVRTDTEAFF.

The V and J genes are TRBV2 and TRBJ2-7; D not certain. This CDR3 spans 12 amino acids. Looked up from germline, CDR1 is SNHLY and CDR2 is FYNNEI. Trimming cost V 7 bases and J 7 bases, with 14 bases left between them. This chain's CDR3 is CASMDPLREQYF. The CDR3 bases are TGTGCCAGCATGGACCCGCTGAGGGAGCAGTACTTC.

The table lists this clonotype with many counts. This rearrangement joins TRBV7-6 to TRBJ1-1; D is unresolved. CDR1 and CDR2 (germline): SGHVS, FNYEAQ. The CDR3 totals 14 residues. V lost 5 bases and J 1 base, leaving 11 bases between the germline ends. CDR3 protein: CASSLLGPNTEAFF. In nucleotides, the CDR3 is TGTGCCAGCAGCCTCCTAGGGCCGAACACTGAAGCTTTCTTT.

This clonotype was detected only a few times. The CDR3 DNA sequence: TGCAGTTGCAGACAGGGGTCCTACAATGAGCAGTTCTTC. This translates into CSCRQGSYNEQFF. The V and J genes are TRBV20-1 and TRBJ2-1; 8 nucleotides match TRBD1. The V and J ends lost 8 bases and 1 base, in that order; junction bases with no gene match: 4. The CDR3 totals 13 residues. Germline CDR1 and CDR2: DFQATT and SNEGSKA (reference sequence).

Here the CDR3 DNA reads TGTGCCAGCTCACCAAGAGCGGGACAGTCTGAAGCTTTCTTT. This codes for CASSPRAGQSEAFF. The chain links TRBV18 to TRBJ1-1, with 7 nucleotides matching TRBD1. CDR1 is KGHSH and CDR2 is LQKENI in the germline V gene. The CDR3 runs to 14 residues. The V gene end was trimmed by 2 bases and the J gene end by 6 bases; junction bases not matched to a gene: 6.

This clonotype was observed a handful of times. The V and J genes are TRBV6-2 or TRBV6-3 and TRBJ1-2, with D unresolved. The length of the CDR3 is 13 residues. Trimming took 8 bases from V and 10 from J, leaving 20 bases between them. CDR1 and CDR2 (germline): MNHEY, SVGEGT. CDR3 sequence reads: CASRIAASFDYTF. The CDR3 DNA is TGTGCCAGCCGAATCGCGGCAAGTTTCGACTACACCTTC.

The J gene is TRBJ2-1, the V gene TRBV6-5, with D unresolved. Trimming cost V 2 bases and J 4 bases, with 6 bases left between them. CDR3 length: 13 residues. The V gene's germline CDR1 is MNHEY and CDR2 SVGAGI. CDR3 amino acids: CASSYPGYNEQFF. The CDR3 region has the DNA TGTGCCAGCAGTTACCCCGGATACAATGAGCAGTTCTTC.

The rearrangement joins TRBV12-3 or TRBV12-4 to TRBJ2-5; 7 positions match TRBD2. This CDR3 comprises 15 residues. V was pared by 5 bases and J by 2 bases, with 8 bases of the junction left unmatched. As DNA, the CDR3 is TGTGCCAGCAGTCCCCGCCTTAGCGGGCAAGAGACCCAGTACTTC. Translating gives CASSPRLSGQETQYF.

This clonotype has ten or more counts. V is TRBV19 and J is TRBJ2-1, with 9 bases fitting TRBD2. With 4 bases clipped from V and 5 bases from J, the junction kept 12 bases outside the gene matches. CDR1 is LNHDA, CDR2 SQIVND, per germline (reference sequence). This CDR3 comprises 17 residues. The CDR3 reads CASSTRGSGGYDNEQFF. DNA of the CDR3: TGTGCCAGTAGTACCCGGGGTAGCGGGGGTTATGACAATGAGCAGTTCTTC.

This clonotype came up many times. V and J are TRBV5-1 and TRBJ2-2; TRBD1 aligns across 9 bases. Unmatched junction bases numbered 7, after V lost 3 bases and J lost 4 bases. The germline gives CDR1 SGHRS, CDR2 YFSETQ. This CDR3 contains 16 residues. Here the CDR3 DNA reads TGCGCCAGCAGCTCGACAGGGGGTCGGAGCACCGGGGAGCTGTTTTTT. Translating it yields CASSSTGGRSTGELFF.

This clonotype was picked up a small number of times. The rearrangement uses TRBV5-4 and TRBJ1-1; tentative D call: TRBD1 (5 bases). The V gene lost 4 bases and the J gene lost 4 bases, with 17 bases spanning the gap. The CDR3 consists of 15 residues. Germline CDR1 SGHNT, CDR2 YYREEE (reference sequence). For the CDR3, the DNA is TGTGCCAGCAGCCCCGGGGGGACTCTGCGCACTGAAGCTTTCTTT. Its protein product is CASSPGGTLRTEAFF. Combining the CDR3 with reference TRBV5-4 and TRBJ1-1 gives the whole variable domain ETGVTQSPTHLIKTRGQQVTLRCSSQSGHNTVSWYQQALGQGPQFIFQYYREEENGRGNFPPRFSGLQFPNYSSELNVNALELDDSALYLCASSPGGTLRTEAFFGQGTRLTVV.

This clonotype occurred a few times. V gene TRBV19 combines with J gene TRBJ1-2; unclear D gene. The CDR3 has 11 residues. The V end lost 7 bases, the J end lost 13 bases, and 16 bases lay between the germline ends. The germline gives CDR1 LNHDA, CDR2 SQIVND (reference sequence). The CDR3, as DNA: TGTGCCAGTACCCGATGGACGGCCCTCACCTTC. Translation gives CASTRWTALTF. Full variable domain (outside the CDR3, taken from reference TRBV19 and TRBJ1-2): DGGITQSPKYLFRKEGQNVTLSCEQNLNHDAMYWYRQDPGQGLRLIYYSQIVNDFQKGDIAEGYSVSREKKESFPLTVTSAQKNPTAFYLCASTRWTALTFGSGTRLTVV.

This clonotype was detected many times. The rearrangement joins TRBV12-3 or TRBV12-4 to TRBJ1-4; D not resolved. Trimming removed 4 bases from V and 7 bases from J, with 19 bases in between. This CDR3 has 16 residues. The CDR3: CASSSVYRRRGEKLFF. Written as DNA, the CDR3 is TGTGCCAGCAGTTCGGTATATAGGCGCCGGGGTGAAAAACTGTTTTTT.

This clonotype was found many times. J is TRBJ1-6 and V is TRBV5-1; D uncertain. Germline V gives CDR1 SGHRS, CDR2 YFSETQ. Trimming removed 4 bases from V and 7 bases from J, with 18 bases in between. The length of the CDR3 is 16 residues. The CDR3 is CASSPWRWTGNSPLHF. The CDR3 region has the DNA TGCGCCAGCAGCCCCTGGAGGTGGACGGGGAATTCACCCCTCCACTTT.

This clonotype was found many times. The DNA of the CDR3 is TGTGCCAGCAGCCAGCCGGGGAGGGGGTTTTCCTACACCTTC. This codes for CASSQPGRGFSYTF. V is TRBV3-1 and J is TRBJ1-2, with TRBD1 as a possible D gene (6 bases). The CDR3 length is 14 residues. V was pared by 3 bases and J by 10 bases, with 18 bases between. Germline V lookup: CDR1 LGHDT, CDR2 YNNKEL (reference sequence).

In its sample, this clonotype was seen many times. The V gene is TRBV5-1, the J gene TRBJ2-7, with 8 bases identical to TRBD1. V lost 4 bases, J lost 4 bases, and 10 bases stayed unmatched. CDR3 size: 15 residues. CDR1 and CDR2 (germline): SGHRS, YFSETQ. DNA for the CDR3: TGCGCCAGCAGCCACCCACGGACAGGGAGATACGAGCAGTACTTC. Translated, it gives CASSHPRTGRYEQYF.

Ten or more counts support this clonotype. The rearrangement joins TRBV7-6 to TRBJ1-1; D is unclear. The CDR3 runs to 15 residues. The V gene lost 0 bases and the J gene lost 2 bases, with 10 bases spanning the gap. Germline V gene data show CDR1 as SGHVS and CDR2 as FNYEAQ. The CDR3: CASSLAFRLNTEAFF. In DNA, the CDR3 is TGTGCCAGCAGCTTAGCGTTTCGTCTAAACACTGAAGCTTTCTTT.

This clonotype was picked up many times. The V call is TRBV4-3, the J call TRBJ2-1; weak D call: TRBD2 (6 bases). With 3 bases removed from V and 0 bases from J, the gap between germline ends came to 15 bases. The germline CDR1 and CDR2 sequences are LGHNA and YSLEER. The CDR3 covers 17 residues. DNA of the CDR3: TGCGCCAGCAGCCACCGCACGGGACTCAGCTCCTACAATGAGCAGTTCTTC. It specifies CASSHRTGLSSYNEQFF.

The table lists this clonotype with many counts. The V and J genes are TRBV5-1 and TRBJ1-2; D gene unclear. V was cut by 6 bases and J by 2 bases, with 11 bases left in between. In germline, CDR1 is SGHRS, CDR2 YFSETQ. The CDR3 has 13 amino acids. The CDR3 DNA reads TGCGCCAGCAAAACCGGATTGAACTATGGCTACACCTTC. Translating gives CASKTGLNYGYTF.

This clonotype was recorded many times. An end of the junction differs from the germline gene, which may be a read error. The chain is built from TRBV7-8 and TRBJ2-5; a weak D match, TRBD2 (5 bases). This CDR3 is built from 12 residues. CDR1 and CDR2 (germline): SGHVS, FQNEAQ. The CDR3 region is CASSLASPLVRF. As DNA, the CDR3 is TGTGCCAGCAGCTTAGCCTCCCCACTAGTCCGCTTC.

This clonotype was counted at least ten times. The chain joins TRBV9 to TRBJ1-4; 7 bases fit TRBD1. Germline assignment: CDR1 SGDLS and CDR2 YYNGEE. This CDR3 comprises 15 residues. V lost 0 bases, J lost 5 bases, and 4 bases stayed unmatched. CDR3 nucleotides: TGTGCCAGCAGCGTAGATGGGACAGTCAATGAAAAACTGTTTTTT. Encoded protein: CASSVDGTVNEKLFF.

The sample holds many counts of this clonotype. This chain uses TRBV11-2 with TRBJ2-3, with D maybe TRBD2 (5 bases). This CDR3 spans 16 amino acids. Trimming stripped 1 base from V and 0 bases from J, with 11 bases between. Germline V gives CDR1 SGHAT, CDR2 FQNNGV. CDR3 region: CASSLGIGISTDTQYF. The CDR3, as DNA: TGTGCCAGCAGCTTAGGGATCGGGATTAGCACAGATACGCAGTATTTT.

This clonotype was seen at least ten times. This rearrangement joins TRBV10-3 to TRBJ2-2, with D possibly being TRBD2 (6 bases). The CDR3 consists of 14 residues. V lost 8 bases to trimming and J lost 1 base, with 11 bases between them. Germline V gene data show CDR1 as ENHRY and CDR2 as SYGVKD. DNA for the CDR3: TGTGCCATCGGGGGGAACTTGAACACCGGGGAGCTGTTTTTT. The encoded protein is CAIGGNLNTGELFF.

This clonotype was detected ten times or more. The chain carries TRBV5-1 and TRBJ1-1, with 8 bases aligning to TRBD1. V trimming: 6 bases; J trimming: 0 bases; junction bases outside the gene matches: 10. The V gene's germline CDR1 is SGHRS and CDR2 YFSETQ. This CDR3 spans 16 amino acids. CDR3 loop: CASTAGTGLVNTEAFF. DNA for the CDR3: TGCGCCAGCACTGCCGGGACAGGCCTAGTGAACACTGAAGCTTTCTTT.

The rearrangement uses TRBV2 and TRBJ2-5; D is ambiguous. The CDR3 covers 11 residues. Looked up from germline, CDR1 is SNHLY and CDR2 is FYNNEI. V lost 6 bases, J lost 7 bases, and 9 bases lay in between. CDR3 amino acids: CASSETGTQYF. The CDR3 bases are TGTGCCAGCAGCGAGACCGGGACCCAGTACTTC.

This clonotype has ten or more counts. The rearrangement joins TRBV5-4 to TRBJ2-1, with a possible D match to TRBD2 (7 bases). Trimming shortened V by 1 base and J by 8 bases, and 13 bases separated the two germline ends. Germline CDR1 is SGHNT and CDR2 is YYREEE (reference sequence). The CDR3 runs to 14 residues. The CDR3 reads CASSLRGAWDEQFF. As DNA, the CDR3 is TGTGCCAGCAGCTTGCGGGGGGCCTGGGATGAGCAGTTCTTC.

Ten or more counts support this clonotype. The CDR3 DNA is TGCGCCAGCAGCCAAGATGGGTCAAGGAATGAAAAACTGTTTTTT. Translated: CASSQDGSRNEKLFF. The J gene is TRBJ1-4, the V gene TRBV4-3; D gene unclear. V lost 0 bases, J lost 5 bases, and 10 bases lay in between. The CDR3 covers 15 residues. Germline V gene lookup returns CDR1 LGHNA and CDR2 YSLEER.

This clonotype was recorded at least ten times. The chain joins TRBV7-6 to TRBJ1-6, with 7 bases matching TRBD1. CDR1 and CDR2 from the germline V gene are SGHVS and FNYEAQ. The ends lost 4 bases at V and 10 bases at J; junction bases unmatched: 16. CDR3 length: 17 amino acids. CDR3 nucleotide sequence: TGTGCCAGCAGCTCAGATTCCTACCGGGACAGCCGATCACCCCTCCACTTT. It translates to CASSSDSYRDSRSPLHF.

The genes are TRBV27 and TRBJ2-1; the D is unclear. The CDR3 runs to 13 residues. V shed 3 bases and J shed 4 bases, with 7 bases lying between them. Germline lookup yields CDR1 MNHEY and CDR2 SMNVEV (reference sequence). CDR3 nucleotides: TGTGCCAGCAGTTTTTACATTTACAATGAGCAGTTCTTC. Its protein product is CASSFYIYNEQFF.